The 16 T cell receptor beta chains presented below share a single source sample, sequenced in a study of shared clonotypes between healthy human individuals. The naive CD8 subset, CD45RO-negative cells positively selected for CCR7, excluded terminally differentiated effector memory CD45RA+ cells. Sequencing used immunoSEQ multiplex PCR; TCRdb keeps in-frame clones, though not all of them. Here the sample spans approximately 840,000 clones, approximately 96% being singletons. Sequencing was done on a sample of naive CD8+ T cells sorted from blood. The source of these receptors is a man in his thirties or forties in good health.

The count of this clone is one. The chain has TRBV7-8 and TRBJ2-3, with 14 bases matching TRBD2. The CDR3 has 14 residues. Looked up from germline, CDR1 is SGHVS and CDR2 is FQNEAQ. V lost 1 base to trimming and J lost 13 bases; unmatched junction nucleotides: 4. CDR3 in DNA: TGTGCCAGCAGCTTAGGGACTAGCGGGAGGCCGGAGTATTTT. Residues: CASSLGTSGRPEYF.

The chain joins TRBV19 to TRBJ2-1; tentative D call: TRBD2 (7 bases). The germline V gene encodes CDR1 LNHDA and CDR2 SQIVND (reference sequence). The CDR3 loop spans 19 amino acids. Trimming cost V 1 base and J 3 bases, with 22 bases left between them. The CDR3: CASSIATRGAGVGYNEQFF. The CDR3 coding sequence is TGTGCCAGTAGTATAGCCACCCGGGGGGCGGGAGTTGGCTACAATGAGCAGTTCTTC.

The V and J genes are TRBV13 and TRBJ1-2; no definite D call. The V gene lost 8 bases and the J gene lost 8 bases, with 9 bases spanning the gap. This CDR3 has 10 amino acids. Germline V lookup: CDR1 PRHDT, CDR2 FYEKMQ (reference sequence). The CDR3 loop is CASRLKGYTF. The DNA for the CDR3 is TGTGCCAGCCGACTGAAAGGCTACACCTTC.

This chain links TRBV7-9 with TRBJ2-7, with D possibly being TRBD1 (6 bases). Germline V gives CDR1 SEHNR, CDR2 FQNEAQ (reference sequence). Trimming took 5 bases from V and 3 from J, leaving 20 bases between them. This CDR3 comprises 16 residues. CDR3 DNA sequence: TGTGCCAGCAGCACATCGACCGGGACATTCGACTACGAGCAGTACTTC. Translated, it gives CASSTSTGTFDYEQYF.

This chain connects TRBV27 to TRBJ2-7; TRBD2 matches 7 bases. Germline assignment: CDR1 MNHEY and CDR2 SMNVEV (reference sequence). After removal of 0 bases from V and 6 bases from J, the junction contained 5 bases not matched to a gene. The CDR3 consists of 14 residues. CDR3: CASSLSTSLSEQYF. The CDR3 DNA reads TGTGCCAGCAGTTTATCGACTAGCTTATCCGAGCAGTACTTC.

J is TRBJ2-6 and V is TRBV28; the D gene is possibly TRBD2 (5 bases). Germline assignment: CDR1 MDHEN and CDR2 SYDVKM. The CDR3 spans 16 residues. V shed 6 bases and J shed 2 bases, with 14 bases lying between them. CDR3 amino acids: CASRNGVGAGANVLTF. The CDR3 nucleotides read TGTGCCAGCAGGAACGGGGTTGGGGCTGGGGCCAACGTCCTGACTTTC.

The gene calls are TRBV9 and TRBJ1-1; no clear D. The CDR3 is 11 residues long. Germline CDR1 and CDR2: SGDLS and YYNGEE. V lost 4 bases to trimming and J lost 6 bases, with 7 bases between them. The chain's CDR3 is CASSTGAEAFF. CDR3 coding DNA: TGTGCCAGCAGCACCGGGGCTGAAGCTTTCTTT.

The V call is TRBV6-5, the J call TRBJ1-2, with no clear D. Germline V gives CDR1 MNHEY, CDR2 SVGAGI. CDR3 length: 13 residues. V lost 2 bases and J lost 8, with 12 bases in between. This CDR3 reads CASSYPMGSGYTF. CDR3 DNA: TGTGCCAGCAGTTACCCGATGGGTAGCGGCTACACCTTC.

The CDR3 here is CASSPPSGSPYNEQFF. DNA of the CDR3: TGTGCCAGCAGCCCCCCTAGCGGGAGTCCCTACAATGAGCAGTTCTTC. The chain links TRBV7-9 to TRBJ2-1, with 10 bases identical to TRBD2. V lost 5 bases to trimming and J lost 2 bases; unmatched junction nucleotides: 6. This CDR3 spans 16 amino acids. CDR1 and CDR2 (germline): SEHNR, FQNEAQ (reference sequence).

V and J are TRBV9 and TRBJ2-1, with D perhaps matching TRBD2 (5 bases). The CDR3 length is 15 residues. The V gene lost 0 bases and the J gene lost 4 bases, with 11 bases spanning the gap. Per the germline V gene, CDR1 is SGDLS and CDR2 is YYNGEE. The CDR3 protein is CASSVGERPYNEQFF. CDR3 coding DNA: TGTGCCAGCAGCGTAGGGGAGCGGCCTTACAATGAGCAGTTCTTC.

The genes are TRBV11-2 and TRBJ2-1; TRBD2 might be the D (6 bases). Trimming took 1 base from V and 6 from J, leaving 10 bases between them. This CDR3 has 14 residues. CDR1 and CDR2 from the germline V gene are SGHAT and FQNNGV. CDR3 amino acids: CASSLVGGINEQFF. CDR3 in DNA: TGTGCCAGCAGCTTAGTTGGGGGGATCAATGAGCAGTTCTTC.

The rearrangement links TRBV4-1 to TRBJ2-3, with D perhaps TRBD2 (6 bases). The germline V and J ends were trimmed by 3 bases and 8 bases, with 18 bases remaining between them. Per germline, CDR1 MGHRA and CDR2 YSYEKL. The CDR3 is 15 residues long. CDR3 residues: CASSQRDPLVGTQYF. The CDR3 DNA reads TGCGCCAGCAGCCAGCGGGACCCCCTGGTGGGTACGCAGTATTTT.

The chain recombines TRBV9 with TRBJ1-5; D unclear. This CDR3 is 14 amino acids long. Germline CDR1 reads SGDLS; CDR2 reads YYNGEE. V was trimmed by 3 bases and J by 6 bases, leaving 13 bases between them. The CDR3 reads CASSDGPTLQPQHF. The DNA for the CDR3 is TGTGCCAGCAGCGACGGGCCTACGCTTCAGCCCCAGCATTTT.

The chain recombines TRBV5-5 with TRBJ2-7; D is possibly TRBD1 (5 bases). Germline V lookup: CDR1 SGHKS, CDR2 YYEKEE (reference sequence). The CDR3 consists of 14 residues. With 2 bases removed from V and 2 bases from J, the gap between germline ends came to 11 bases. The CDR3 DNA is TGTGCCAGCAGCTTCACGCAGGGTACCTACGAGCAGTACTTC. This sequence encodes CASSFTQGTYEQYF.

The chain couples TRBV29-1 to TRBJ2-7, with 11 bases aligning to TRBD2. CDR3 length equals 14 residues. V trimming: 4 bases; J trimming: 4 bases; junction bases outside the gene matches: 6. CDR1 is SQVTM and CDR2 is ANQGSEA in the germline V gene. Here the CDR3 DNA reads TGCAGCGTTGGGGGACTAGCGGACGGTTACGAGCAGTACTTC. Protein product: CSVGGLADGYEQYF.

V gene TRBV30 combines with J gene TRBJ2-5; 8 bases fit TRBD2. Germline V CDR1 and CDR2: GTSNPN, SVGIG (reference sequence). This CDR3 spans 14 amino acids. Germline trimming cut 2 bases from V and 4 bases from J; bases unmatched to any gene: 6. Here the CDR3 DNA reads TGTGCCTGGAGTTTAGCGGGAATGGGAGAGACCCAGTACTTC. Translated, it gives CAWSLAGMGETQYF.